The present T cell receptor (beta chain) was sequenced within a study of blood T cells in healthy people across ages. Study-wide points: Versus aged donors, long-lived donors had higher diversity and more naive CD4+ cells. PBMCs that were unsorted prevented a conclusive naive versus antigen-experienced comparison. As naive T cell percentage varied, TCR beta diversity correlated strongly with it.

PCR was performed a second time for about 7 to 11 cycles using a sample-barcoded 5' primer and a J-beta primer mix. CDR3-containing paired-end reads numbering at least 2.5 million came from each sample. TCRdb reanalysed the 5' RACE reads using MiXCR and keeps one entry per CDR3 protein. In the table there are about 780,000 distinct CDR3 sequences, about 42% of which are singletons. Germline V gene lookup returns CDR1 KGHDR and CDR2 SFDVKD. Trimming left V 9 bases short and J 3 bases short, with 8 bases between. The CDR3 sequence is 11 residues long. Worth noting for this clonotype: Its specificity is unknown.

The sequencing sample was made of blood. J is TRBJ2-7 and V is TRBV24-1; D is perhaps TRBD1 (5 bases). This TCR was recovered from a man older than 75 in good health. The CDR3 nucleotides read TGTGCCACCTTAGACAGCTACGAGCAGTACTTC. Protein product: CATLDSYEQYF.